This record covers a single TCR beta chain. These data come from a study of control samples from healthy donors and cancer patients. Clones were read by immunoSEQ multiplex PCR, and TCRdb kept only the in-frame ones, dropping some. The sample shows over 150,000 clones, around 95% of them seen only once. V was trimmed by 2 bases and J by 7 bases, leaving 11 bases between them. CDR3 length equals 14 residues. Looked up from germline, CDR1 is KGHSH and CDR2 is LQKENI. The sequence was obtained from a middle-aged man in good health. Sequenced sample: blood. This sequence joins TRBV18 and TRBJ1-4, with D unresolved. The DNA of the CDR3 is TGTGCCAGCTCACCAGTTCCGCCTGGTGAAAAACTGTTTTTT. This gives the protein CASSPVPPGEKLFF.